This T cell receptor (beta chain) derives from a study of T cells in tuberculosis. This clone occurred once. The germline CDR1 and CDR2 sequences are MDHEN and SYDVKM. Trimming took off 2 bases at V and 6 bases at J, with 10 bases between the two ends. The CDR3 spans 13 residues. The table came from immunoSEQ multiplex PCR; TCRdb's copy has only in-frame clones and leaves some out. The table records about 20,000 clones, over 75% of them present only once. Sequenced: PBMCs. This TCR derives from a donor between 10 and 29 years old with latent tuberculosis or without tuberculosis infection. The rearrangement joins TRBV28 to TRBJ1-1; unclear D gene. The CDR3 coding sequence is TGTGCCAGCAGTTTAGCCCCCACTCCTGAAGCTTTCTTT. Amino acids: CASSLAPTPEAFF.